Listed below are T cell receptor beta chains from one sample, sequenced in a study of CD8 T cells in ankylosing spondylitis. TCRdb itself ran the 5' RACE reads through MiXCR, one entry per CDR3 protein. This table has over 600,000 distinct CDR3 sequences, 15% to 20% appearing once. The sample comprised blood, either unsorted or a sorted T cell fraction (not recorded which). The receptors were sampled from a male donor with ankylosing spondylitis. Each CDR3 is given with its conserved first and last residue. Fields, in order: CDR3 protein, CDR3 length, V gene, J gene.

CDR3aa: CASSFTDTEAFF; len: 12; v_gene: TRBV12-3/TRBV12-4; j_gene: TRBJ1-1
CDR3aa: CASSSSRAGEQFF; len: 13; v_gene: TRBV7-2; j_gene: TRBJ2-1
CDR3aa: CSVSSSNTEAFF; len: 12; v_gene: TRBV29-1; j_gene: TRBJ1-1
CDR3aa: CACKKGGAGLVWTLQETQYF; len: 20; v_gene: TRBV6-2/TRBV6-3; j_gene: TRBJ2-5
CDR3aa: CATSRDWLAGGNEQFF; len: 16; v_gene: TRBV15; j_gene: TRBJ2-1
CDR3aa: CATSDSATGHNGYTF; len: 15; v_gene: TRBV24-1; j_gene: TRBJ1-2
CDR3aa: CSVGIPSGDYGYTF; len: 14; v_gene: TRBV29-1; j_gene: TRBJ1-2
CDR3aa: CASSPSSGSHGELFF; len: 15; v_gene: TRBV7-8; j_gene: TRBJ2-2
CDR3aa: CASRGDTDTQYF; len: 12; v_gene: TRBV27; j_gene: TRBJ2-3
CDR3aa: CASSVDGGPQETQYF; len: 15; v_gene: TRBV6-1; j_gene: TRBJ2-5
CDR3aa: CASSDDPDSRNTIYF; len: 15; v_gene: TRBV12-3/TRBV12-4; j_gene: TRBJ1-3
CDR3aa: CASSQDQQRLPDTDTQYF; len: 18; v_gene: TRBV4-1; j_gene: TRBJ2-3
CDR3aa: CASSAPPTRPKISQPQHF; len: 18; v_gene: TRBV21-1; j_gene: TRBJ1-5
CDR3aa: CASSLRDSSTDTQYF; len: 15; v_gene: TRBV12-3/TRBV12-4; j_gene: TRBJ2-3
CDR3aa: CASSTRTGEKLFF; len: 13; v_gene: TRBV9; j_gene: TRBJ1-4
CDR3aa: CASSGWASGSFDEQYF; len: 16; v_gene: TRBV2; j_gene: TRBJ2-7
CDR3aa: CASSLVGVTGPVNEQFF; len: 17; v_gene: TRBV5-1; j_gene: TRBJ2-1
CDR3aa: CAISESDEKLFF; len: 12; v_gene: TRBV10-3; j_gene: TRBJ1-4
CDR3aa: CSARVKGLNTEAFF; len: 14; v_gene: TRBV20-1; j_gene: TRBJ1-1
CDR3aa: CASGYMGEIDGYTF; len: 14; v_gene: TRBV12-5; j_gene: TRBJ1-2
CDR3aa: CATSDTPGTGGVTFHEQYF; len: 19; v_gene: TRBV24-1; j_gene: TRBJ2-7
CDR3aa: CASSPRDSRQTLYGYTF; len: 17; v_gene: TRBV7-8; j_gene: TRBJ1-2
CDR3aa: CASSLGAQGIGELFF; len: 15; v_gene: TRBV5-1; j_gene: TRBJ2-2
CDR3aa: CASSDPTGQTNTEAFF; len: 16; v_gene: TRBV2; j_gene: TRBJ1-1
CDR3aa: CATSDWGQGLTGELFF; len: 16; v_gene: TRBV24-1; j_gene: TRBJ2-2
CDR3aa: CAWSPTGREQYF; len: 12; v_gene: TRBV30; j_gene: TRBJ2-7
CDR3aa: CASSQDPGLAGAGELFF; len: 17; v_gene: TRBV4-2; j_gene: TRBJ2-2
CDR3aa: CASSFRERYNEQFF; len: 14; v_gene: TRBV5-6; j_gene: TRBJ2-1
CDR3aa: CASSFGIMGGGETQYF; len: 16; v_gene: TRBV12-3/TRBV12-4; j_gene: TRBJ2-5
CDR3aa: CSAKGGRADYEQYF; len: 14; v_gene: TRBV20-1; j_gene: TRBJ2-7
CDR3aa: CASSEASENTEAFF; len: 14; v_gene: TRBV6-1; j_gene: TRBJ1-1
CDR3aa: CASRPGGTGVYNEQFF; len: 16; v_gene: TRBV11-2; j_gene: TRBJ2-1
CDR3aa: CASSFDYGYTF; len: 11; v_gene: TRBV5-1; j_gene: TRBJ1-2
CDR3aa: CASSLSGQGGYGYTF; len: 15; v_gene: TRBV28; j_gene: TRBJ1-2
CDR3aa: CASSPGPGPLGSYGYTF; len: 17; v_gene: TRBV18; j_gene: TRBJ1-2
CDR3aa: CSAVDRSSYNSPLHF; len: 15; v_gene: TRBV20-1; j_gene: TRBJ1-6
CDR3aa: CASSYRQAQGSHPYEQYF; len: 18; v_gene: TRBV27; j_gene: TRBJ2-7
CDR3aa: CASTTRANSPLHF; len: 13; v_gene: TRBV12-3/TRBV12-4; j_gene: TRBJ1-6
CDR3aa: CATSDLWGGEQFF; len: 13; v_gene: TRBV24-1; j_gene: TRBJ2-1
CDR3aa: CASTNPRLFYEQYF; len: 14; v_gene: TRBV12-3/TRBV12-4; j_gene: TRBJ2-7
CDR3aa: CSVLEDSNQPQHF; len: 13; v_gene: TRBV29-1; j_gene: TRBJ1-5
CDR3aa: CSARGLYYNEQFF; len: 13; v_gene: TRBV20-1; j_gene: TRBJ2-1
CDR3aa: CASSPQDRGKSPLHF; len: 15; v_gene: TRBV3-1; j_gene: TRBJ1-6
CDR3aa: CASSPPSSSYNEQFF; len: 15; v_gene: TRBV18; j_gene: TRBJ2-1
CDR3aa: CSISWAGTDTQYF; len: 13; v_gene: TRBV29-1; j_gene: TRBJ2-3